This paragraph reports one T cell receptor beta chain. V was trimmed by 1 base and J by 3 bases, leaving 7 bases between them. CDR3 size: 13 residues. Germline-derived CDR1 and CDR2 are LNHDA and SQIVND (reference sequence). The sample is drawn from a study of OX40 agonist ivuxolimab in advanced cancers. Clones were read by immunoSEQ multiplex PCR, and TCRdb kept only the in-frame ones, dropping some. Among under 35,000 clones listed, approximately 84% were seen once. This chain uses TRBV19 with TRBJ2-7, with a weak D call TRBD2 (5 bases). The sequencing used CD4+ or CD8+ T cells sorted from blood, collected in a trial of the OX40 agonist ivuxolimab. This receptor was identified in an adult with an advanced solid tumor such as melanoma, head and neck, liver or kidney cancer. The CDR3 nucleotides read TGTGCCAGTAGTATAGGTCGGGGCTACGAGCAGTACTTC. Amino acid sequence: CASSIGRGYEQYF.